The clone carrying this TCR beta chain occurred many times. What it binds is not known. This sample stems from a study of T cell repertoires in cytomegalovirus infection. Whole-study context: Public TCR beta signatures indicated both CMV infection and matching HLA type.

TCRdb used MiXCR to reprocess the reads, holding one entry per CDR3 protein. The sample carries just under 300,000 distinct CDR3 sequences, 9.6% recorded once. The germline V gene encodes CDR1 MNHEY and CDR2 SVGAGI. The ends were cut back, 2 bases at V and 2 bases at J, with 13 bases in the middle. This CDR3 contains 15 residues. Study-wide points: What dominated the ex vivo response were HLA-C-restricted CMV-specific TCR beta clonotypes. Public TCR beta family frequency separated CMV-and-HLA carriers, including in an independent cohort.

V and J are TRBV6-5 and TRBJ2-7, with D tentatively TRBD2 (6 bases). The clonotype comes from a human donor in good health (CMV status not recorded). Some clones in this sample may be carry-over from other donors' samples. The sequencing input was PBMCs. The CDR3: CASSYAGGVPYEQYF. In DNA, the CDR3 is TGTGCCAGCAGTTACGCCGGCGGGGTTCCCTACGAGCAGTACTTC.